The clone carrying this TCR beta chain was seen only a few times. The antigen is not known. Expressed TCRB transcripts got sequenced, as all isolated RNA was reverse transcribed. The table came from immunoSEQ multiplex PCR; TCRdb's copy has only in-frame clones and leaves some out. Of 240,000 or so clones listed, 27% were seen once; the top ten hold 4%. V shed 5 bases and J shed 3 bases, with 12 bases lying between them. This CDR3 comprises 14 residues. Per germline, CDR1 SGHTA and CDR2 FQGNSA. This sample was included in a study of beta chain features in type 1 diabetes. Findings of the study overall: Insertions at VDJ junctions were less frequent in type 1 diabetes patients. These patients also deleted more nucleotides at the same junctions.

The clonotype comes from a young man in good health. The rearrangement links TRBV7-2 to TRBJ2-3; D gene ambiguous. Material for sequencing was central memory CD4+ T cells from blood. CDR3 DNA sequence: TGTGCCAGCAGCCACTGGACCGAGACAGATACGCAGTATTTT. It codes for CASSHWTETDTQYF.